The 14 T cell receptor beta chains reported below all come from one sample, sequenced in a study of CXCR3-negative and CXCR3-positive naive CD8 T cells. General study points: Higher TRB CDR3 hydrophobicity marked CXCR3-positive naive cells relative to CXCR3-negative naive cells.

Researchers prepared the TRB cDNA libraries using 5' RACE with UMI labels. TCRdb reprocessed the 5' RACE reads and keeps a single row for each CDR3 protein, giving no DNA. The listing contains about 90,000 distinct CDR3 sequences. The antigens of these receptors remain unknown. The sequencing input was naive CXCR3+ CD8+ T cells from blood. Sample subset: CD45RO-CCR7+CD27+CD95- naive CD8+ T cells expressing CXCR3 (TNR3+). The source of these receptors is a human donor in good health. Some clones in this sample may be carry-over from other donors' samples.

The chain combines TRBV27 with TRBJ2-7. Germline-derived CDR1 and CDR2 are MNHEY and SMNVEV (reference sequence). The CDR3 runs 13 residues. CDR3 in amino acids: CASSLGKTYEQYF.

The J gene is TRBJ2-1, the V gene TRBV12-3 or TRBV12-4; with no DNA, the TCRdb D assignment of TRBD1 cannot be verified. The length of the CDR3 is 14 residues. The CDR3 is CASSLGQGADEQFF.

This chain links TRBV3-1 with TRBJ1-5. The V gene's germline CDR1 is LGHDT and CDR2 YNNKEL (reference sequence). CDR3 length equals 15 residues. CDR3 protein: CASSPRTDHNQPQHF.

The CDR3 protein is CASSLARAGGVHEQFF. The V and J genes are TRBV7-6 and TRBJ2-1; the D gene TCRdb calls, TRBD2, cannot be checked with no DNA. The CDR3 length is 16 residues. Germline values: CDR1 SGHVS, CDR2 FNYEAQ.

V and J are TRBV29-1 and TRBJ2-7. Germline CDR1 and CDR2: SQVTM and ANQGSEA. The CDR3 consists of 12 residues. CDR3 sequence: CSVVVVWGRQYF.

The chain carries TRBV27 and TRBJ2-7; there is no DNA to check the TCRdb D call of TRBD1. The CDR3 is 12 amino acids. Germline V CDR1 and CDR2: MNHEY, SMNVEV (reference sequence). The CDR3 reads CASSFQGYEQYF.

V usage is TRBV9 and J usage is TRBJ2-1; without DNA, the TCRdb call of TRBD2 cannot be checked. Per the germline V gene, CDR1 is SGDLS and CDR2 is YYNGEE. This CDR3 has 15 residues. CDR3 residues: CASSEGGPLSNEQFF.

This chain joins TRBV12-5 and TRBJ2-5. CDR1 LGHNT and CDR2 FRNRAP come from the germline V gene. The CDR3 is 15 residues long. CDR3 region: CASGSSSLGQETQYF.

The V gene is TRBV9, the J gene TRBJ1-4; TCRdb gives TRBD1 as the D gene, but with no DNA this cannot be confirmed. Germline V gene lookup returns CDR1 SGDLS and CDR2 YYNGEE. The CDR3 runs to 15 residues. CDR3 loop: CASSASGAAGEKLFF.

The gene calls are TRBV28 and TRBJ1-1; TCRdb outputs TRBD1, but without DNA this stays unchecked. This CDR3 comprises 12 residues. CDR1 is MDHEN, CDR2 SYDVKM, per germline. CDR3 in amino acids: CASSPGITEAFF.

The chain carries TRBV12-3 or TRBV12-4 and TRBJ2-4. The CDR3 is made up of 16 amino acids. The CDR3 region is CASSPTESLAKNIQYF.

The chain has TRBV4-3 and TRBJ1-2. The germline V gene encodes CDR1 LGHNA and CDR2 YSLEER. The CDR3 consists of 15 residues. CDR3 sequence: CASSQLASMIYGYTF.

CDR3 sequence reads: CATSETGSDTQYF. This chain links TRBV15 with TRBJ2-3; there is no DNA to check the TCRdb D call of TRBD1. CDR1 is LNHNV, CDR2 YYDKDF, per germline (reference sequence). The CDR3 is 13 residues long.

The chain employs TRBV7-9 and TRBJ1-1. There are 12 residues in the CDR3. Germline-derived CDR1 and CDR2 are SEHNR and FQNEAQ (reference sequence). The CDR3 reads CASRRMNTEAFF.